The 10 T cell receptor beta chains below come from one sample, sequenced in a study of blood T cell repertoires in COVID-19 (dated by TCRdb to 2018 to 2021). To prepare the library, the immunoSEQ multiplex PCR assay was applied. The table comes from immuneACCESS by way of TCRdb, which keeps in-frame sequences with V and J called. Part of the clones is missing from these tables; in studies checked, under half for an unresolved V gene and the rest for unknown reasons. The sample records tens of thousands of clones, around 90% of which are singletons. The top ten clonotypes cover over 12% of the sample. Sequenced input: peripheral blood. These receptors all come from a male donor with acute or convalescent COVID-19.

This rearrangement joins TRBV28 to TRBJ1-5, with D perhaps matching TRBD1 (5 bases). Germline loops: CDR1 MDHEN, CDR2 SYDVKM. The ends were cut back, 6 bases at V and 4 bases at J, with 13 bases in the middle. CDR3 size: 14 residues. The CDR3 region has the DNA TGTGCCAGCAGCCGGACACCACTTAATCAGCCCCAGCATTTT. This codes for CASSRTPLNQPQHF.

This clone was recorded a few times. CDR3 loop: CASSQSRAEGGYTF. The DNA for the CDR3 is TGTGCCAGCAGCCAAAGCAGGGCAGAAGGCGGCTACACCTTC. The J gene is TRBJ1-2, the V gene TRBV3-1 (or the pseudogene TRBV3-2); D might be TRBD1 (5 bases). CDR1 is LGHDT, CDR2 YNNKEL, per germline (reference sequence). Trimming shortened V by 2 bases and J by 8 bases, and 15 bases separated the two germline ends. The CDR3 is 14 amino acids.

V usage is TRBV5-1 and J usage is TRBJ1-1; no definite D call. V gave up 3 bases and J gave up 1 base, with 13 bases separating them. Germline CDR1 is SGHRS and CDR2 is YFSETQ. This CDR3 contains 15 residues. The CDR3, as DNA: TGCGCCAGCAGCTGGGCCGGACTCTCGAACACTGAAGCTTTCTTT. Residues: CASSWAGLSNTEAFF.

The table lists this clone with a few counts. The V and J genes are TRBV6-6 and TRBJ2-5; D might be TRBD2 (6 bases). The CDR3 runs to 16 residues. V gave up 0 bases and J gave up 0 bases, with 11 bases separating them. The germline CDR1 and CDR2 sequences are MNHNY and SVGAGI (reference sequence). The CDR3 is CASSYSGRGDQETQYF. The CDR3 DNA reads as TGTGCCAGCAGTTACTCGGGGCGGGGCGACCAAGAGACCCAGTACTTC.

J is TRBJ1-5 and V is TRBV4-2, with TRBD1 identical over 10 bases. The V gene's germline CDR1 is LGHNA and CDR2 YNFKEQ. This CDR3 comprises 16 residues. J was trimmed by 7 bases and V by 1 base; bases with no gene match: 7. DNA of the CDR3: TGTGCCAGCAGCCAAGGGTTAGGGACAGGGGAACAGCCCCAGCATTTT. The encoded protein is CASSQGLGTGEQPQHF.

The count of this clone is one. This chain links TRBV5-1 with TRBJ2-1, with 10 bases lining up with TRBD2. The CDR3 contains 16 residues. Trimming at V came to 1 base and at J to 10 bases, leaving 11 bases not matched to a gene. The V gene's germline CDR1 is SGHRS and CDR2 YFSETQ. In DNA, the CDR3 is TGCGCCAGCAGCTTGTTAGAGCTAGCGGGGGATCAAGAGCAGTTCTTC. Translated: CASSLLELAGDQEQFF.

The rearrangement links TRBV19 to TRBJ2-2, with D uncertain. V dropped 2 bases and J dropped 5 bases, with 3 bases sitting between them. Germline V gene lookup returns CDR1 LNHDA and CDR2 SQIVND (reference sequence). The CDR3 length is 12 residues. The CDR3 reads CASSIYTGELFF. The CDR3 nucleotides read TGTGCCAGTAGTATATATACCGGGGAGCTGTTTTTT.

The rearrangement links TRBV9 to TRBJ2-3; 10 bases line up with TRBD2. Germline CDR1 SGDLS, CDR2 YYNGEE. CDR3 size: 18 residues. The junction had 7 bases not matched to a gene; V was cut back by 0 bases and J by 0 bases. The CDR3 protein is CASSVVLAGITSTDTQYF. CDR3 bases: TGTGCCAGCAGCGTAGTACTAGCGGGGATTACTAGCACAGATACGCAGTATTTT.

The J gene is TRBJ1-5, the V gene TRBV30; D is perhaps TRBD1 (6 bases). V was trimmed by 1 base and J by 6 bases, leaving 16 bases between them. The CDR3 contains 15 residues. Germline V lookup: CDR1 GTSNPN, CDR2 SVGIG (reference sequence). CDR3 bases: TGTGCCTGGAGTGCCCACCCTAGGGGGATTCAGCCCCAGCATTTT. It codes for CAWSAHPRGIQPQHF.

The CDR3 here is CASRANRGHGYTF. The CDR3 DNA is TGTGCCAGCCGCGCAAACAGGGGGCATGGCTACACCTTC. This chain uses TRBV18 with TRBJ1-2; 9 nucleotides match TRBD1. J gave up 6 bases and V 8 bases, and 7 bases lay outside the gene matches. CDR3 length: 13 residues. From germline, CDR1 is KGHSH and CDR2 LQKENI.